This T cell receptor (beta chain) was sequenced during a study of monozygotic twins with inflammatory bowel disease. Study-wide findings and caveats: Repertoires of patients may have been made more variable by differing immunosuppressive treatments. Differing T cell subtypes remained indistinguishable.

Samples each yielded cDNA through eight separate reactions. No DNA is given; TCRdb re-called the 5' RACE reads and lists each CDR3 protein once. The sample has approximately 400,000 distinct CDR3 sequences; the top ten hold 2% to 3%. In the case of this clonotype: Its antigen is currently unknown.

Collection of a roughly 2.5 ml blood sample took place per donor. Material for sequencing was blood. The receptor's source is a human donor with ulcerative colitis or Crohn's disease, or a healthy co-twin of an affected twin (not recorded which).

CDR3 sequence reads: CASSPDRGRAGTDTQYF. The rearrangement joins TRBV7-8 to TRBJ2-3; TCRdb calls TRBD2, which cannot be checked without DNA. The V gene's germline CDR1 is SGHVS and CDR2 FQNEAQ. The CDR3 is made up of 17 amino acids.